A selection of T cell receptor beta chains follows, all from one sample in a study of blood T cell repertoires in COVID-19. Sequenced by immunoSEQ multiplex PCR; TCRdb stores in-frame clones only, minus some. The sample contains 400,000 to 550,000 clones, around nine tenths of which appear only once. Sequencing was carried out using PBMCs or T cells enriched from blood (not recorded which). The receptors shown here come from a woman aged 18-29 years with acute COVID-19. Both conserved end residues are trimmed from each CDR3. Each record gives: D gene, V gene, CDR3 protein. A D gene is named only where the DNA matches it firmly.

. TRBV29-1 SVRLSRDTQY
. TRBV27 ASSQGENTGELF
. TRBV7-9 ASSLEGLPYEQY
TRBD1 TRBV27 ASRIPGQGTNEQF
. TRBV27 ASSSLQGRYQPQH
. TRBV21-1 ASLLAGDRRPVETQY
. TRBV5-1 ASSFFRTDTQY
TRBD2 TRBV3-1/TRBV3-2 ASSQLWSGSGGYNEQF
. TRBV18 ASSRQEASGNTIY
TRBD1 TRBV30 AWSRQGEPTPEAF
. TRBV9 ASSRGYSNQPQH
TRBD2 TRBV7-8 ASTLKEAGGQETQY
TRBD1 TRBV7-2 ASSTGTGALLYNSPLH
. TRBV2 ASSLGGGNTIY
. TRBV6-2/TRBV6-3 ASSNHDVGNTQY
. TRBV4-3 ASSQDLEGNSPLH
. TRBV10-3 AAGPLGGEKLF
. TRBV10-3 AISPGHRGYGYT
. TRBV27 ASSLRGYTEAF
. TRBV4-1 ASSQGPGSETYGYT
. TRBV6-5 ATYRPHPNTEAF
. TRBV5-1 ASSLELSYNSPLH
. TRBV24-1 ATSQAPNYGYT
. TRBV6-5 ASRLGDTSGYT
TRBD1 TRBV4-1 ASSQVRGRNYGYT
TRBD1 TRBV7-9 ASSLNRGQPQH
. TRBV7-2 ASSLVSGKAF
. TRBV9 ASSVGESGYT
TRBD1 TRBV28 ASSPGQGEVADTQY
. TRBV3-1/TRBV3-2 ASSQEGIGYT
TRBD2 TRBV7-6 ASSLTSGGPGETQY
TRBD1 TRBV28 ASSLLLGQGNTEAF
. TRBV2 ASSVDWTNEKLF
. TRBV18 ASSPPGQLRDTQY
. TRBV7-2 ASSSRQSDEQY
TRBD2 TRBV3-1/TRBV3-2 ASSQVPTILAGGYNEQF
TRBD1 TRBV30 AWSVDRGRNEQY
. TRBV7-2 ASSLDMSRSGANVLT
. TRBV7-8 ASSFGGQGYGYT
. TRBV9 ASTGSMNTEAF
TRBD2 TRBV29-1 SVGGSGSKAKNIQY
. TRBV7-9 ASSLGPSPRNEQF
. TRBV5-1 ASSLSLTSGNTIY
. TRBV9 ASSVGPGVDTQY
. TRBV3-1/TRBV3-2 ASSQVAGLPNTEAF
TRBD2 TRBV4-3 ASSRESSGLFYNEQF
. TRBV6-5 ASSSQDNGYT
. TRBV29-1 SVSRAYNEQF
. TRBV18 ASSPQTQNRDEQF
TRBD2 TRBV19 ASRAAGLAGNPEDEQF